This T cell receptor beta chain derives from a study of tumor and adjacent non-tumor tissue in lung cancer. About the study: Patients comprised about a dozen adenocarcinoma, a couple of squamous cell carcinoma and 1 small cell lung cancer. On average, productive TCRbeta reads reached about 4.17 million per sample.

Three rounds of nested PCR, following a modified ARM-PCR protocol, produced the TCRbeta library. TCRdb processed the multiplex PCR reads anew with MiXCR; each CDR3 protein has one entry. This table holds more than 85,000 distinct CDR3 sequences, 75% found once. This sample's RNA came from whole unsorted tissue. The sample holds a few counts of this clonotype. The junction departs from the called germline gene at one end, perhaps through a read error. The CDR3 spans 14 residues. Germline assignment: CDR1 LGHNA and CDR2 YSLEER. J is TRBJ1-5 and V is TRBV4-3, with D unresolved. The sequenced material came from lung tumor tissue. This TCR was sampled from a woman aged 60-75 years with non-small cell lung cancer. CDR3 sequence: CTSSQDRGNQPQHF. In nucleotides, the CDR3 is TGCACCAGTAGCCAAGATCGTGGCAATCAGCCCCAGCATTTT.